The rows below give T cell receptor beta chains drawn from one sample of a study of T cells after yellow fever vaccination. One entry per CDR3 protein results from TCRdb running MiXCR on the 5' RACE reads. Found here are 450,000 to 650,000 distinct CDR3 sequences, less than 15% of them singletons; the top ten hold around an eighth. The starting material was PBMCs, obtained on the day of the yellow fever booster vaccination. These receptors were taken from a man aged 25 to 40 who received the YFV17D yellow fever vaccine. Both conserved end residues are part of each CDR3. The order of the fields is clone size, V gene, D gene, J gene, CDR3 protein, CDR3 DNA. A D gene is named only where the DNA matches it firmly. Some rows mark clone size as missing; the rest say once, few, many or name a class of expanded clone.

NA	TRBV2	NA	TRBJ2-5	CASLGTQETQYF	TGTGCCAGCCTCGGAACCCAAGAGACCCAGTACTTC
many	TRBV7-9	NA	TRBJ2-5	CASSFGGAETQYF	TGTGCCAGCAGCTTCGGCGGGGCAGAGACCCAGTACTTC
few	TRBV29-1	TRBD2	TRBJ2-3	CSVRGTSGSADTQYF	TGCAGCGTTAGGGGAACTAGCGGGAGCGCAGATACGCAGTATTTT
NA	TRBV7-2	TRBD2	TRBJ2-3	CASRLLAGGHDTQYF	TGTGCCAGCAGATTACTAGCGGGAGGGCATGATACGCAGTATTTT
NA	TRBV5-6	NA	TRBJ1-2	CASRPGTRSYGYTF	TGTGCCAGCAGACCGGGGACACGGAGCTATGGCTACACCTTC
NA	TRBV5-4	NA	TRBJ2-3	CASSLGSFRADTQYF	TGTGCCAGCAGCTTGGGAAGCTTCCGGGCAGATACGCAGTATTTT
few	TRBV12-3/TRBV12-4	TRBD1	TRBJ2-3	CASSNGQGRLSTSTDTQYF	TGTGCCAGCAGTAATGGACAGGGTAGGCTCTCCACTAGCACAGATACGCAGTATTTT
few	TRBV20-1	NA	TRBJ2-5	CSARDKALLETQYF	TGCAGTGCTAGAGATAAGGCCTTATTGGAGACCCAGTACTTC
NA	TRBV24-1	NA	TRBJ2-1	CATSDTRGGASFMKQFF	TGTGCCACCAGTGATACCCGGGGCGGGGCAAGTTTTATGAAGCAGTTCTTC
NA	TRBV7-2	NA	TRBJ2-2	CASGSNGITGELFF	TGTGCCAGCGGTTCGAACGGGATCACCGGGGAGCTGTTTTTT
few	TRBV10-1	TRBD2	TRBJ2-7	CASSSLAGAEQYF	TGCGCCAGCAGTAGTTTAGCGGGAGCCGAGCAGTACTTC
few	TRBV7-2	NA	TRBJ2-3	CASSLVIATDTQYF	TGTGCCAGCAGCTTAGTTATCGCCACAGATACGCAGTATTTT
few	TRBV7-6	TRBD1	TRBJ2-1	CASSLLDRGGEQFF	TGTGCCAGCAGCTTACTTGACAGGGGTGGTGAGCAGTTCTTC
NA	TRBV20-1	TRBD2	TRBJ2-7	CSASLGTSGRPSYEQYF	TGCAGTGCTAGTCTCGGGACTAGCGGGAGGCCGTCGTACGAGCAGTACTTC
few	TRBV20-1	NA	TRBJ1-1	CSARPQNTEAFF	TGCAGTGCTAGACCTCAGAACACTGAAGCTTTCTTT
few	TRBV30	TRBD2	TRBJ2-6	CAYGGGRASGANVLTF	TGTGCCTACGGAGGCGGGAGGGCCTCTGGGGCCAACGTCCTGACTTTC
few	TRBV15	NA	TRBJ2-7	CATSRDTGEPYEQYF	TGTGCCACCAGCAGAGACACAGGAGAACCCTACGAGCAGTACTTC
NA	TRBV5-5	NA	TRBJ2-5	CASTDPGRGRGLEETQYF	TGTGCCAGCACCGATCCAGGACGGGGGCGAGGTCTGGAAGAGACCCAGTACTTC
NA	TRBV19	TRBD1	TRBJ2-5	CASSIGRDRGLEETQYF	TGTGCCAGTAGTATCGGACGGGACAGGGGGCTAGAGGAGACCCAGTACTTC
few	TRBV12-3/TRBV12-4	TRBD1	TRBJ1-2	CASSRPVTGSGYTF	TGTGCCAGCAGTCGGCCGGTGACAGGGTCTGGCTACACCTTC
NA	TRBV29-1	TRBD2	TRBJ2-3	CSVEIRLADLRRVTDTQYF	TGCAGCGTTGAAATTCGACTAGCGGACCTCCGACGGGTCACAGATACGCAGTATTTT
few	TRBV7-2	NA	TRBJ2-7	CASSTTTYEQYF	TGTGCCAGCAGCACCACTACATACGAGCAGTACTTC
few	TRBV19	NA	TRBJ2-3	CASSSSGARTDTQYF	TGTGCCAGTAGTTCCTCGGGAGCGCGCACAGATACGCAGTATTTT
few	TRBV3-1	NA	TRBJ1-2	CASRGAGDGYTF	TGTGCCAGCAGGGGGGCAGGGGATGGCTACACCTTC
few	TRBV12-3/TRBV12-4	NA	TRBJ1-1	CASSSYPTEAFF	TGTGCCAGCAGCTCATACCCGACTGAAGCTTTCTTT
few	TRBV7-2	NA	TRBJ2-5	CASSLDTRMGETQYF	TGTGCCAGCAGCTTAGATACAAGGATGGGAGAGACCCAGTACTTC
few	TRBV28	TRBD1	TRBJ2-2	CASLPSSGTGHTGELFF	TGTGCCAGCCTTCCCTCCTCCGGGACAGGGCACACCGGGGAGCTGTTTTTT
NA	TRBV5-1	NA	TRBJ2-5	CASSSRDKQETQYF	TGCGCCAGCAGCTCCCGGGACAAGCAAGAGACCCAGTACTTC
few	TRBV12-3/TRBV12-4	NA	TRBJ2-5	CASSPMTVQETQYF	TGTGCCAGCAGCCCAATGACAGTACAAGAGACCCAGTACTTC
many	TRBV7-9	NA	TRBJ1-6	CASSRGAGSPLHF	TGTGCCAGCAGTCGGGGGGCAGGGTCACCCCTCCACTTT
few	TRBV7-2	NA	TRBJ1-6	CASRRGGGNDNSPLHF	TGTGCCAGCAGGAGGGGGGGAGGGAACGATAATTCACCCCTCCACTTT
NA	TRBV7-9	NA	TRBJ2-1	CASTLLADSYNEQFF	TGTGCCAGCACCCTCCTCGCGGACTCCTACAATGAGCAGTTCTTC
few	TRBV28	NA	TRBJ2-5	CASRKEWGGTQYF	TGTGCCAGCAGGAAAGAGTGGGGAGGGACCCAGTACTTC
few	TRBV4-3	NA	TRBJ2-2	CASSQAGGGRNTGELFF	TGCGCCAGCAGCCAAGCGGGGGGCGGGAGGAACACCGGGGAGCTGTTTTTT
NA	TRBV20-1	NA	TRBJ2-2	CSASQAARGELFF	TGCAGTGCTAGCCAGGCAGCCCGCGGGGAGCTGTTTTTT
NA	TRBV18	NA	TRBJ2-6	CASSAGSAGANVLTF	TGTGCCAGCTCAGCAGGGTCTGCTGGGGCCAACGTCCTGACTTTC
NA	TRBV5-1	TRBD1	TRBJ2-4	CASSYLTGVENIQYF	TGCGCCAGCAGCTATCTCACAGGGGTGGAAAACATTCAGTACTTC
NA	TRBV20-1	NA	TRBJ1-4	CSARVGSTVEKLFF	TGCAGTGCTAGAGTCGGCTCCACGGTGGAAAAACTGTTTTTT
NA	TRBV7-2	NA	TRBJ2-2	CASSLRQGRTGELFF	TGTGCCAGCAGCTTAAGGCAGGGGAGGACCGGGGAGCTGTTTTTT
NA	TRBV6-5	TRBD1	TRBJ2-7	CASSYGTGYSYEQYF	TGTGCCAGCAGTTACGGGACAGGGTACTCCTACGAGCAGTACTTC
NA	TRBV24-1	TRBD1	TRBJ2-6	CATSPRTGQAGANVLTF	TGTGCCACCAGTCCTAGGACAGGGCAGGCAGGGGCCAACGTCCTGACTTTC
NA	TRBV19	NA	TRBJ1-6	CASSPQTVGTPLHF	TGTGCCAGTAGTCCACAAACGGTCGGGACACCCCTCCACTTT
NA	TRBV6-5	NA	TRBJ1-1	CASSYPGRYTEAFF	TGTGCCAGCAGTTACCCAGGGAGGTACACTGAAGCTTTCTTT
NA	TRBV5-1	NA	TRBJ2-2	CASSLSPGRAGELFF	TGCGCCAGCAGCTTGAGTCCGGGAAGGGCCGGGGAGCTGTTTTTT
NA	TRBV18	TRBD1	TRBJ1-5	CASSPSDRAQPQHF	TGTGCCAGCTCACCTTCCGACAGGGCTCAGCCCCAGCATTTT
few	TRBV6-1	TRBD1	TRBJ2-7	CASRPGQGVYEQYF	TGTGCCAGCAGGCCGGGACAGGGGGTCTACGAGCAGTACTTC
NA	TRBV5-1	NA	TRBJ1-2	CASSLGWVGDGYTF	TGCGCCAGCAGCTTGGGATGGGTAGGGGATGGCTACACCTTC
few	TRBV9	TRBD2	TRBJ2-3	CASSPSGAPNTDTQYF	TGTGCCAGCAGCCCCAGCGGGGCACCAAACACAGATACGCAGTATTTT
few	TRBV12-3/TRBV12-4	NA	TRBJ1-1	CASSLAGTMEAFF	TGTGCCAGCAGTTTAGCCGGCACGATGGAAGCTTTCTTT
NA	TRBV12-3/TRBV12-4	NA	TRBJ2-1	CASRHPDSYYNEQFF	TGTGCCAGCAGGCATCCAGACAGCTACTACAATGAGCAGTTCTTC
few	TRBV6-1	NA	TRBJ1-2	CASTRLNYGYTF	TGTGCCAGCACCCGGTTGAACTATGGCTACACCTTC
NA	TRBV7-6	TRBD2	TRBJ2-3	CASSPDRGLAGADTQYF	TGTGCCAGCAGCCCAGACCGGGGACTAGCGGGAGCAGATACGCAGTATTTT
many	TRBV5-1	NA	TRBJ1-1	CASSLVGRSTTEAFF	TGCGCCAGCAGCTTGGTTGGGAGGTCGACCACTGAAGCTTTCTTT